The 26 T cell receptor beta chains in this list originate from one sample, sequenced in a study of PD-1 blockade in classical Hodgkin lymphoma (dated by TCRdb to the early 2020s). The meaning of the sample's time point label: cycle 4 day 1 (C4D1), after less than 7 weeks of nivolumab. All trial patients had relapsed after autologous stem cell transplantation, with cohorts A, B and C differing in prior brentuximab vedotin exposure. Libraries were made using the immunoSEQ multiplex PCR assay. The table comes from immuneACCESS by way of TCRdb, which keeps in-frame sequences with V and J called. Part of the clones is missing from these tables; in studies checked, under half for an unresolved V gene and the rest for unknown reasons. The sample table records some 58,000 clones; less than 95% of these occur just once. 10% of the sample goes to the ten largest clones. The sample consisted of peripheral blood mononuclear cells (PBMCs), taken before the fourth cycle of nivolumab. These receptors were collected from a human donor with classical Hodgkin lymphoma.

V and J are TRBV7-9 and TRBJ2-7; weak D call: TRBD2 (6 bases). The length of the CDR3 is 15 residues. CDR1 is SEHNR and CDR2 is FQNEAQ in the germline V gene (reference sequence). The V end was cut by 2 bases, the J end by 5 bases, with 16 bases between. This CDR3 reads CASSLSFSEGHEQYF. The CDR3 bases are TGTGCCAGCAGCTTATCGTTCTCGGAGGGCCACGAGCAGTACTTC.

This chain joins TRBV27 and TRBJ2-1; 12 positions match TRBD1. The trim removed 4 bases at V and 6 bases at J, leaving 4 bases unmatched. CDR1 MNHEY and CDR2 SMNVEV come from the germline V gene (reference sequence). This CDR3 region has 15 residues. The CDR3 bases are TGTGCCAGCAGTTCCGGGACAGGGGGCTTCAATGAGCAGTTCTTC. This sequence encodes CASSSGTGGFNEQFF.

This chain uses TRBV14 with TRBJ1-1, with no clear D. The V end was cut by 0 bases, the J end by 10 bases, with 6 bases between. Germline assignment: CDR1 SGHDN and CDR2 FVKESK. There are 11 residues in the CDR3. DNA of the CDR3: TGTGCCAGCAGCCAAGAGTTTGTAGCTTTCTTT. Amino acid sequence: CASSQEFVAFF.

This clone was observed a few times. The chain combines TRBV10-3 with TRBJ1-5; no clear D gene. The CDR3 is 14 residues long. V shed 10 bases and J shed 4 bases, with 17 bases lying between them. Germline V gene lookup returns CDR1 ENHRY and CDR2 SYGVKD. CDR3 sequence: CATSPGLHNQPQHF. The CDR3 nucleotides read TGTGCCACCTCCCCAGGCCTACATAATCAGCCCCAGCATTTT.

This clone was detected once. The rearrangement uses TRBV20-1 and TRBJ2-3, with D hard to call. CDR3 length: 11 residues. Per the germline V gene, CDR1 is DFQATT and CDR2 is SNEGSKA (reference sequence). Trimming pared 3 bases from V and 6 bases from J, leaving 7 bases between. As DNA, the CDR3 is TGCAGTGCTAGTGGAACGGATACGCAGTATTTT. It yields the protein CSASGTDTQYF.

This clone was seen a single time. V gene TRBV7-8 combines with J gene TRBJ2-7, with 7 bases fitting TRBD1. CDR1 is SGHVS and CDR2 is FQNEAQ in the germline V gene. The length of the CDR3 is 13 residues. V was clipped by 3 bases and J by 4 bases; unmatched bases: 3. In DNA form, the CDR3 reads TGTGCCAGCAGCTTCGACAGGGAATACGAGCAGTACTTC. Translating gives CASSFDREYEQYF.

The chain links TRBV12-5 to TRBJ1-5, with D tentatively TRBD1 (6 bases). From germline, CDR1 is LGHNT and CDR2 FRNRAP. The CDR3 sequence is 16 residues long. V was shortened by 4 bases and J by 4 bases, with 17 bases between the two germline ends. CDR3 sequence (DNA): TGTGCTAGTGGTTCCTCCGTCAGGAGGGGGAATCAGCCCCAGCATTTT. Translation: CASGSSVRRGNQPQHF. Together with reference TRBV12-5 and TRBJ1-5, the CDR3 gives the full variable domain: DARVTQTPRHKVTEMGQEVTMRCQPILGHNTVFWYRQTMMQGLELLAYFRNRAPLDDSGMPKDRFSAEMPDATLATLKIQPSEPRDSAVYFCASGSSVRRGNQPQHFGDGTRLSIL.

This clone was recorded a few times. The chain couples TRBV5-4 to TRBJ1-2; TRBD1 might be the D (6 bases). V was cut by 1 base and J by 6 bases, with 16 bases left in between. The germline CDR1 and CDR2 sequences are SGHNT and YYREEE (reference sequence). The CDR3 runs to 15 residues. The CDR3 reads CASSLKGHLKHGYTF. The CDR3 nucleotides read TGTGCCAGCAGCTTGAAGGGACATCTTAAGCATGGCTACACCTTC.

Details on this clone: It is unclear where the CDR3 begins or ends on the DNA, so no DNA is shown, and the CDR3 is as TCRdb lists it. This chain joins TRBV19 and TRBJ1-5; the DNA was not used to check the table's D call, TRBD1. Germline lookup yields CDR1 LNHDA and CDR2 SQIVND (reference sequence). The CDR3 spans 16 residues, counting both ends. The CDR3 region is CASSILAGTGEQPQHF.

This chain's CDR3 is CASSTSRPTGELFF. The DNA for the CDR3 is TGCGCCAGCAGCACCTCCCGACCCACCGGGGAGCTGTTTTTT. The rearrangement joins TRBV5-1 to TRBJ2-2, with unresolved D. Germline-derived CDR1 and CDR2 are SGHRS and YFSETQ. The CDR3 sequence is 14 residues long. The V gene lost 4 bases and the J gene lost 4 bases, with 11 bases spanning the gap.

This clone appeared a single time. This chain uses TRBV30 with TRBJ2-5; D remains ambiguous. Germline V gene sequence: CDR1 GTSNPN, CDR2 SVGIG (reference sequence). The V gene lost 2 bases and the J gene lost 5 bases, with 12 bases spanning the gap. This CDR3 is built from 13 residues. CDR3: CAWSWSGSETQYF. CDR3 nucleotides: TGTGCCTGGAGTTGGTCTGGCTCGGAGACCCAGTACTTC.

This chain connects TRBV7-2 to TRBJ1-2; possibly TRBD1 for D (6 bases). This CDR3 spans 11 amino acids. In germline, CDR1 is SGHTA, CDR2 FQGNSA. The ends were cut back, 3 bases at V and 10 bases at J, with 9 bases in the middle. CDR3 in amino acids: CASSLPGVYTF. As DNA, the CDR3 is TGTGCCAGCAGCTTGCCAGGGGTCTACACCTTC.

The chain links TRBV7-8 to TRBJ2-3, with TRBD2 matching 7 bases. The CDR3 loop spans 16 amino acids. CDR1 SGHVS and CDR2 FQNEAQ come from the germline V gene. V lost 2 bases, J lost 3 bases, and 8 bases stayed unmatched. CDR3 nucleotides: TGTGCCAGCAGCTTAATTCCGGCGGGGGTGACAGATACGCAGTATTTT. Amino acid sequence: CASSLIPAGVTDTQYF.

The chain has TRBV7-9 and TRBJ2-7; maybe TRBD2 (5 bases). Germline loops: CDR1 SEHNR, CDR2 FQNEAQ (reference sequence). The CDR3 length is 15 residues. The V and J ends lost 4 bases and 3 bases respectively, with 16 bases between them. CDR3 protein: CASSSGEGLGYEQYF. Written as DNA, the CDR3 is TGTGCCAGCAGCTCCGGGGAAGGACTTGGCTACGAGCAGTACTTC.

The chain employs TRBV5-4 and TRBJ2-1; 8 nucleotides agree with TRBD2. CDR3 length: 14 residues. CDR1 SGHNT and CDR2 YYREEE come from the germline V gene (reference sequence). After removal of 9 bases from V and 4 bases from J, the junction contained 9 bases not matched to a gene. The CDR3 reads CATTTGGPYNEQFF. In DNA form, the CDR3 reads TGTGCCACCACAACGGGGGGGCCTTACAATGAGCAGTTCTTC.

This chain links TRBV19 with TRBJ2-1; D gene uncertain. Trimming took off 10 bases at V and 3 bases at J, with 13 bases between the two ends. The CDR3 contains 13 residues. Germline CDR1 reads LNHDA; CDR2 reads SQIVND (reference sequence). CDR3 sequence: CATRPGYYNEQFF. The CDR3 bases are TGTGCCACCCGCCCTGGATACTACAATGAGCAGTTCTTC.

The chain combines TRBV6-6 with TRBJ1-4; D is perhaps TRBD1 (5 bases). CDR3 size: 16 residues. V was clipped by 3 bases and J by 2 bases, with 13 bases between them. In germline, CDR1 is MNHNY, CDR2 SVGAGI (reference sequence). Here the CDR3 reads CASSYLGVVTNEKLFF. The CDR3 DNA reads TGTGCCAGCAGTTATTTGGGGGTAGTCACTAATGAAAAACTGTTTTTT.

The chain recombines TRBV9 with TRBJ2-6; D uncertain. The germline CDR1 and CDR2 sequences are SGDLS and YYNGEE. This CDR3 is 15 amino acids long. Trimming left V 0 bases short and J 2 bases short, with 6 bases between. Here the CDR3 reads CASSVVEAGANVLTF. As DNA, the CDR3 is TGTGCCAGCAGCGTAGTAGAGGCTGGGGCCAACGTCCTGACTTTC. Using reference TRBV9 and TRBJ2-6 for the parts outside the CDR3, the full variable domain is DSGVTQTPKHLITATGQRVTLRCSPRSGDLSVYWYQQSLDQGLQFLIQYYNGEERAKGNILERFSAQQFPDLHSELNLSSLELGDSALYFCASSVVEAGANVLTFGAGSRLTVL.

The V gene is TRBV15, the J gene TRBJ2-5; D gene ambiguous. V lost 0 bases, J lost 2 bases, and 4 bases lay in between. The CDR3 is made up of 13 amino acids. In germline, CDR1 is LNHNV, CDR2 YYDKDF (reference sequence). The chain's CDR3 is CATSRDRQETQYF. Written as DNA, the CDR3 is TGTGCCACCAGCAGAGATAGGCAAGAGACCCAGTACTTC.

The chain is built from TRBV6-5 and TRBJ1-5; 7 nucleotides agree with TRBD1. The length of the CDR3 is 13 residues. V lost 5 bases to trimming and J lost 7 bases; unmatched junction nucleotides: 5. The V gene's germline CDR1 is MNHEY and CDR2 SVGAGI. DNA for the CDR3: TGTGCCAGCAGTCAAGGACAGGTACAGCCCCAGCATTTT. Its protein is CASSQGQVQPQHF.

The chain couples TRBV7-2 to TRBJ2-5; no reliable D call. Germline lookup yields CDR1 SGHTA and CDR2 FQGNSA. Trimming removed 5 bases from V and 1 base from J, with 14 bases in between. This CDR3 is built from 15 residues. CDR3 nucleotides: TGTGCCAGCAGCCCAGCCCCAGAATTCCAAGAGACCCAGTACTTC. Encoded protein: CASSPAPEFQETQYF.

This chain links TRBV2 with TRBJ1-3; D is possibly TRBD1 (6 bases). V was cut by 8 bases and J by 5 bases, with 16 bases left in between. The CDR3 extends over 14 amino acids. Germline V lookup: CDR1 SNHLY, CDR2 FYNNEI. CDR3 amino acids: CASLPRTERNTIYF. The DNA of the CDR3 is TGTGCCAGCCTCCCTCGGACAGAAAGAAACACCATATATTTT.

The CDR3 DNA is TGTGCCAGTAGTCCAACAGGGGACAATCAGCCCCAGCATTTT. Its translation is CASSPTGDNQPQHF. V is TRBV19 and J is TRBJ1-5; 7 positions agree with TRBD1. Germline V CDR1 and CDR2: LNHDA, SQIVND (reference sequence). The CDR3 covers 14 residues. V shed 5 bases, J shed 3 bases, and the junction held 4 bases outside the gene matches.

This chain links TRBV7-9 with TRBJ1-6; no clear D gene. CDR3 length: 15 residues. CDR1 SEHNR and CDR2 FQNEAQ come from the germline V gene (reference sequence). V was cut by 5 bases and J by 9 bases, with 17 bases left in between. CDR3 DNA sequence: TGTGCCAGCAGCGGATCACCGCCAGCTGGTTCACCCCTCCACTTT. Translation gives CASSGSPPAGSPLHF.

The rearrangement joins TRBV2 to TRBJ2-2; tentative D call: TRBD1 (6 bases). Trimming cost V 6 bases and J 4 bases, with 12 bases left between them. The CDR3 sequence is 14 residues long. Germline V gene sequence: CDR1 SNHLY, CDR2 FYNNEI. The CDR3 is CASSEGDFTGELFF. CDR3 coding DNA: TGTGCCAGCAGCGAGGGGGATTTCACCGGGGAGCTGTTTTTT.

The rearrangement uses TRBV2 and TRBJ1-4; 7 nucleotides agree with TRBD1. After removal of 7 bases from V and 11 bases from J, the junction contained 10 bases not matched to a gene. The germline CDR1 and CDR2 sequences are SNHLY and FYNNEI. There are 13 residues in the CDR3. The CDR3 loop reads CASIGQVLGKLFF. For the CDR3, the DNA is TGTGCCAGCATTGGACAGGTCCTGGGCAAACTGTTTTTT. Supplemented by reference TRBV2 and TRBJ1-4, the full variable domain reads EPEVTQTPSHQVTQMGQEVILRCVPISNHLYFYWYRQILGQKVEFLVSFYNNEISEKSEIFDDQFSVERPDGSNFTLKIRSTKLEDSAMYFCASIGQVLGKLFFGSGTQLSVL.